These T cell receptor beta chains were read from a single sample in a study of identical twins' blood T cells. TCRdb re-derived calls from the 5' RACE reads in MiXCR, one entry per CDR3 protein. The repertoire holds fewer than 450,000 distinct CDR3 sequences, with about 28% as singletons. The sequencing sample was made of PBMCs. Receptor source: a woman aged 18 to 49 in good health. The CDR3 runs from the conserved cysteine through the conserved F or W. A D gene is named only where the DNA matches it firmly. Clone size is stated in some rows and not others, as once, few, many or a class when expanded.

>-|many|16|TRBJ2-2|TRBV18
CASSPRTAANTGELFF
>-|many|13|TRBJ1-5|TRBV29-1
CSVKDSNNQPQHF
>-|few|14|TRBJ2-5|TRBV7-9
CASSPRVSSETQYF
>-|-|15|TRBJ1-1|TRBV29-1
CSVEDLGNSGTEAFF
>TRBD1|few|13|TRBJ1-3|TRBV20-1
CSARTGAGNTIYF
>-|few|16|TRBJ1-5|TRBV12-3/TRBV12-4
CASSPLGREANQPQHF
>-|-|14|TRBJ1-1|TRBV29-1
CSAEGGRSNTEAFF
>-|few|12|TRBJ2-2|TRBV29-1
CSVARGGGELFF
>-|few|12|TRBJ2-5|TRBV29-1
CSVTGSQETQYF
>-|-|13|TRBJ1-1|TRBV29-1
CSVDRQGSLEAFF
>-|many|13|TRBJ2-1|TRBV19
CASSIARDNEQFF
>-|-|11|TRBJ1-1|TRBV20-1
CSARTLTEAFF
>-|few|15|TRBJ1-2|TRBV4-1
CASSLPTGRDYGYTF
>TRBD1|-|14|TRBJ2-1|TRBV20-1
CSARDRDRGNEQFF
>TRBD1|-|14|TRBJ2-2|TRBV9
CASKRQGDTGELFF
>-|-|14|TRBJ2-7|TRBV4-1
CASSQAGIGYEQYF
>-|-|11|TRBJ2-7|TRBV3-1
CASSQQLEQYF
>-|few|12|TRBJ1-2|TRBV29-1
CSVDLGGNGYTF
>-|-|13|TRBJ1-1|TRBV7-9
CASSLVRGSYAFF
>-|-|15|TRBJ2-2|TRBV9
CASSVVDQNTGELFF
>-|-|16|TRBJ1-3|TRBV12-3/TRBV12-4
CASSYGRTSSGNTIYF
>-|few|13|TRBJ2-3|TRBV29-1
CSVARAYTDTQYF
>TRBD2|few|16|TRBJ2-3|TRBV7-2
CASSIRLAGEADTQYF
>-|-|13|TRBJ1-1|TRBV10-3
CAISGKPGLEAFF
>-|-|15|TRBJ2-1|TRBV5-1
CASILDVSSYNEQFF
>-|-|12|TRBJ2-7|TRBV3-1
CASSQVFYEQYF
>-|-|12|TRBJ2-7|TRBV14
CASSHTPYEQYF
>TRBD2|-|16|TRBJ2-5|TRBV3-1
CASSGFKPSGKETQYF
>-|-|14|TRBJ2-1|TRBV20-1
CSARDDTSWNEQFF
>-|many|11|TRBJ1-1|TRBV20-1
CSARVGAEAFF
>TRBD2|few|17|TRBJ2-1|TRBV7-8
CASSLAATSPSYNEQFF
>-|-|13|TRBJ2-2|TRBV9
CASSVEQGWELFF
>-|few|12|TRBJ2-3|TRBV6-2/TRBV6-3
CASSYDSDTQYF
>TRBD2|few|15|TRBJ2-1|TRBV20-1
CSAARLASSGSEQFF
>-|-|13|TRBJ1-4|TRBV29-1
CSVAAQPNEKLFF
>-|many|14|TRBJ1-1|TRBV9
CASSVDPLNTEAFF
>-|many|13|TRBJ1-5|TRBV4-3
CASSQDSHQPQHF
>-|few|18|TRBJ1-5|TRBV21-1
CASSTILCDRVGNQPQHF
>-|-|14|TRBJ2-7|TRBV20-1
CSARRAGRWHEQYF
>-|-|14|TRBJ1-2|TRBV12-3/TRBV12-4
CASSVPGGRGSHTF
>TRBD2|few|13|TRBJ2-5|TRBV29-1
CSVRTSGLKTQYF
>TRBD1|once|18|TRBJ1-5|TRBV6-4
CAGSVRDRITYSNQPQHF
>-|few|14|TRBJ1-4|TRBV14
CASSQVGGRGKLFF
>TRBD1|few|16|TRBJ1-1|TRBV19
CASSPTTGTGFLVAFF
>-|-|13|TRBJ1-1|TRBV3-1
CASFSSGRTEAFF
>TRBD2|once|15|TRBJ2-1|TRBV9
CASSVGSGSYNEQFF